The TCR beta chain described here comes from a study of human CD4 T cells and Enterobacteriaceae (dated by TCRdb to 2018 to 2020). The study in broad terms: E. coli, K. pneumoniae, E. aerogenes, S. flexneri, S. sonnei, S. typhimurium and S. aureus were used as stimulating bacteria and were heat-inactivated after culture. Beyond this particular receptor, the publication reports: Enterobacteriaceae-reactive repertoires co-clustered together and were polyclonal, yet held fewer clonotypes than S. aureus- or M. tuberculosis-reactive repertoires. Clonotypes shared among Enterobacteriaceae cultures accounted for 26-49% of unique rearrangements but about 66-95% of templates, while sharing with control bacteria was rare.

Its CDR3 holds 15 amino acids, cysteine through phenylalanine. Only the CDR3 DNA stays, 45 bases, in frame from base 1. The germline V gene (reference sequence) specifies SGHNT as CDR1 and YYREEE as CDR2. The junction shows trimming of 5 bases on V and 3 bases on J, and the gene matches do not reach 8 bases of it. This clone was found a few times. No quality values exist for individual bases; no much larger clone is one base distant. Survey-level sequencing, with a detection sensitivity of one cell in 40,000, was applied to the CFSE-low antigen-reactive cultures. The QIAamp DNA Micro Kit was used to extract genomic DNA from cell pellets, and spectrophotometry was used to check the DNA quantity and purity. The immunoSEQ multiplex PCR assay was used to amplify TCR Vbeta CDR3 regions. Sequencing of amplicons was performed on the Illumina HiSeq platform. Each retrieved sequence was 87 nucleotides long and included the CDR3 region. Processing in the source paper ran as follows. A unique productive TCR Vbeta nucleotide sequence was defined as a clonotype and was quantified by productive template frequency from ImmunoSEQ Analyzer V3.0. Expanded clonotypes were defined by a threshold at the top 5th percentile of each frequency-ranked repertoire. Repertoire overlap was calculated as Chao-Jaccard with the R package fossil and was visualized by nonmetric multidimensional scaling with the R package MASS. Drawn from immuneACCESS, this table holds only the in-frame rearrangements with V and J called that TCRdb kept. Clones are partly lost; checked studies trace under half to an unresolved V gene and leave the rest unexplained. V, J and clone size were drawn from that table, and D and trimming were deduced from the DNA. Recorded for this sample are around 900 clones; 46% of them occurred a single time. 44% of the sample goes to the ten largest clones.

Proliferating activated T cells were FACS-sorted as CFSE-low CD25+ ICOS+ cells after about 6-7 days. Sorted memory CD4+ T cells were CFSE-labeled and cultured at a 2:1 ratio with irradiated autologous monocytes pulsed with antigen. On a FACSAria III, memory CD4+ T cells were FACS-sorted to over 98% purity, defined as all CD4+ cells except CD45RA+CCR7+CD95- naive cells. Blood from healthy donors was obtained from blood donation centers in Switzerland. Positive selection with CD4 and CD14 magnetic microbeads was used to enrich total CD4+ T cells and monocytes. CD8+, CD14+, CD16+, CD56+, CD19+ and CD25-bright cells were excluded before sorting. Bacteria were heat-inactivated for 2 to 3 hours at 60 degrees C and added at 1.5 to 2.5 particles per monocyte, and M. tuberculosis lysate was used at 3 to 3.5 ug/ml. The TCR Vbeta genes were sequenced from CFSE-low memory CD4+ T cells that had proliferated after primary stimulation with Enterobacteriaceae or with control bacteria. Across two independent experiments, two to four different donors were used to analyze each bacteria-reactive repertoire. Peripheral blood mononuclear cells were isolated from donor blood using Ficoll-Paque Plus.

The receptor was derived from a human donor in good health. Rearrangement joined TRBV5-4 to TRBJ2-7, with 10 bases aligning to TRBD1. The sequenced sample was bacteria-reactive CD4+ T cells grown in culture. The cell subset or site label for this specimen denotes: CFSE-low proliferating memory CD4 T cells sorted after in vitro stimulation with a heat-inactivated bacterium or M. tuberculosis lysate. The sequence in DNA is TGTGCCAGCAGTTCCGGACAGGGGGACTTCTACGAGCAGTACTTC. Its protein product is CASSSGQGDFYEQYF.